This T cell receptor beta chain appears in the sequencing data of a study of blood T cell repertoires in COVID-19. A remark on this clone: The same CDR3 can be traced to other DNA sequences in this sample.

Membership in each cohort depended on participant-reported clinical history. Data came from immunoSEQ multiplex PCR; TCRdb stores just in-frame clones and leaves some out. This table holds approximately 220,000 clones, about four fifths found once. What was sequenced was PBMCs or T cells enriched from blood (not recorded which). The TCR sequence derives from a woman between 45 and 60 years old who had been exposed to COVID-19.

Here the CDR3 reads CASSLAGETQYF. CDR3 bases: TGCGCCAGCAGCTTGGCAGGGGAGACCCAGTACTTC. The chain joins TRBV5-1 to TRBJ2-5, with D perhaps TRBD1 (5 bases). V was cut by 0 bases and J by 5 bases, with 5 bases left in between. Per germline, CDR1 SGHRS and CDR2 YFSETQ. This CDR3 region has 12 residues.